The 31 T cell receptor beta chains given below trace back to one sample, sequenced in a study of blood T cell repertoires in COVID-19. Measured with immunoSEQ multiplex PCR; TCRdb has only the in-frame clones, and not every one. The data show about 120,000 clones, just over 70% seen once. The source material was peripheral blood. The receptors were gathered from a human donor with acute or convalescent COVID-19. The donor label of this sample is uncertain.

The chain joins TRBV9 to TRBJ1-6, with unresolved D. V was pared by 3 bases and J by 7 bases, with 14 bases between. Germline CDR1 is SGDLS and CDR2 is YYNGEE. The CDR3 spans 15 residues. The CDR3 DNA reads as TGTGCCAGCAGCGCCAAGACAATGGGCAATTCACCCCTCCACTTT. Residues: CASSAKTMGNSPLHF.

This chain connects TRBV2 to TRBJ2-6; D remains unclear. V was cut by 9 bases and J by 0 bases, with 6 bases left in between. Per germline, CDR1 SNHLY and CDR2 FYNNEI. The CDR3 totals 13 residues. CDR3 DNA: TGTGCCAGGGGCCTCTCTGGGGCCAACGTCCTGACTTTC. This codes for CARGLSGANVLTF.

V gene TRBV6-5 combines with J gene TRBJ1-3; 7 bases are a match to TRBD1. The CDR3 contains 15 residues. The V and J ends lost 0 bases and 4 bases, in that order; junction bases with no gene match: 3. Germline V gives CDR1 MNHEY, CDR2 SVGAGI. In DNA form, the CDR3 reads TGTGCCAGCAGTTACTCGGACAGGCGCGGAAACACCATATATTTT. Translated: CASSYSDRRGNTIYF.

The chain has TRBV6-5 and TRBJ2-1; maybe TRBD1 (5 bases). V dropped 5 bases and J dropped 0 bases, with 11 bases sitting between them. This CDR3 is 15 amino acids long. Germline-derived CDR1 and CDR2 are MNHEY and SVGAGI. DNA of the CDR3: TGTGCCAGCAGTCCTCGACAGAGCTCCTACAATGAGCAGTTCTTC. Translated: CASSPRQSSYNEQFF.

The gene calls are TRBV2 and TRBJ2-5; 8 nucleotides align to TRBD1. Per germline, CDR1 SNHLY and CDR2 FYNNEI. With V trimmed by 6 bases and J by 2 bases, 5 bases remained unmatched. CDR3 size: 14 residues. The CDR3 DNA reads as TGTGCCAGCAGGGCGGACAGGGCTCAAGAGACCCAGTACTTC. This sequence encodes CASRADRAQETQYF.

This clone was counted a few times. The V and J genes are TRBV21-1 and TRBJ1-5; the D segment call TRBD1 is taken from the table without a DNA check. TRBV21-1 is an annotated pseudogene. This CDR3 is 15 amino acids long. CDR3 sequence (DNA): TGTGCCAGCAGCAAAGGAACAGGGCTGGATCAGCCCCAGCATTTT. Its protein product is CASSKGTGLDQPQHF.

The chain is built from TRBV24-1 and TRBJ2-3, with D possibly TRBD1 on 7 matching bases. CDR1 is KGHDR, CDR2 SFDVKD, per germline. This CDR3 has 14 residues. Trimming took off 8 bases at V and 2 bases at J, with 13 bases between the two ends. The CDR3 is CATKEGAFTDTQYF. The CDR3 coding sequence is TGTGCCACCAAGGAGGGGGCCTTCACAGATACGCAGTATTTT.

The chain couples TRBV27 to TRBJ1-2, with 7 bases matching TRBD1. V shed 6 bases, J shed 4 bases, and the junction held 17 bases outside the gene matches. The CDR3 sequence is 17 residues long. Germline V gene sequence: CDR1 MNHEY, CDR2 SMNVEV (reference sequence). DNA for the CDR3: TGTGCCAGCAGCTTGAAGCTCCAGACAGGGTGGAGCTATGGCTACACCTTC. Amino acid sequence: CASSLKLQTGWSYGYTF.

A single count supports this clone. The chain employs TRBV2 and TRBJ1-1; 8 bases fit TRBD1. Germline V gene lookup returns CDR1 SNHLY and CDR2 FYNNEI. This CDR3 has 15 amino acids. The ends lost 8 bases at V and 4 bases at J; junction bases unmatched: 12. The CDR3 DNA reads TGTGCCAGCCTTCCTACCAGGGGGCCTACCACTGAAGCTTTCTTT. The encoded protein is CASLPTRGPTTEAFF. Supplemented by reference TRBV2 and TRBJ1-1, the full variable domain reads EPEVTQTPSHQVTQMGQEVILRCVPISNHLYFYWYRQILGQKVEFLVSFYNNEISEKSEIFDDQFSVERPDGSNFTLKIRSTKLEDSAMYFCASLPTRGPTTEAFFGQGTRLTVV.

The CDR3 sequence is CAFTPIEEEAFF. In DNA form, the CDR3 reads TGTGCCTTTACACCAATCGAAGAAGAAGCTTTCTTT. V and J are TRBV30 and TRBJ1-1, with D hard to call. The germline V and J ends were trimmed by 7 bases and 8 bases, with 17 bases remaining between them. Germline-derived CDR1 and CDR2 are GTSNPN and SVGIG (reference sequence). The CDR3 length is 12 residues. Drawing the rest from reference TRBV30 and TRBJ1-1, the complete variable domain is SQTIHQWPATLVQPVGSPLSLECTVEGTSNPNLYWYRQAAGRGLQLLFYSVGIGQISSEVPQNLSASRPQDRQFILSSKKLLLSDSGFYLCAFTPIEEEAFFGQGTRLTVV.

CDR3 nucleotide sequence: TGCAGCGCCAGTAAGCTCGGGGCAGGGGCGAGCTCCTACAATGAGCAGTTCTTC. This gives the protein CSASKLGAGASSYNEQFF. V gene TRBV29-1 combines with J gene TRBJ2-1; possible D gene TRBD1, 6 bases. The CDR3 consists of 18 residues. Deletions cut 7 bases from V and 0 bases from J, with 25 bases between. Germline assignment: CDR1 SQVTM and CDR2 ANQGSEA.

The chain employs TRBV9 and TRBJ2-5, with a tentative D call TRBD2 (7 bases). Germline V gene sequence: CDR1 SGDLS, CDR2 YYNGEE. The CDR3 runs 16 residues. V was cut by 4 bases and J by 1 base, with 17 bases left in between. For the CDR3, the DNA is TGTGCCAGCAGCCGGGGGAGGGCAGGGGTCCAAGAGACCCAGTACTTC. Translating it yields CASSRGRAGVQETQYF.

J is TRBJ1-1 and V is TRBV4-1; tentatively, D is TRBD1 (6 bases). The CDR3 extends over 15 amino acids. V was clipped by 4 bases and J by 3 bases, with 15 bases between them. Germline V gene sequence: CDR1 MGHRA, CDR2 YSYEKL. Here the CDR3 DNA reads TGCGCCAGCAGCCCCCGGGGGGGGCAATACACTGAAGCTTTCTTT. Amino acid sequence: CASSPRGGQYTEAFF.

CDR3 sequence (DNA): TGTGCCAGCACCTCGGGGGGGAGGCGGGGCTACACCTTC. It translates to CASTSGGRRGYTF. V and J are TRBV12-3 or TRBV12-4 and TRBJ1-2, with D tentatively TRBD1 (5 bases). Trimming cost V 7 bases and J 8 bases, with 17 bases left between them. This CDR3 contains 13 residues.

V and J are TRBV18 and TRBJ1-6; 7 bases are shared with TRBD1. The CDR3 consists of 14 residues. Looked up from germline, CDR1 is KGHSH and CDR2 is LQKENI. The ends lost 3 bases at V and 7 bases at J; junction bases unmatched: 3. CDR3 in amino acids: CASSPGQQNSPLHF. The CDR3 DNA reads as TGTGCCAGCTCACCGGGACAGCAAAATTCACCCCTCCACTTT. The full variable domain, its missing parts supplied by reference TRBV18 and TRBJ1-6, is NAGVMQNPRHLVRRRGQEARLRCSPMKGHSHVYWYRQLPEEGLKFMVYLQKENIIDESGMPKERFSAEFPKEGPSILRIQQVVRGDSAAYFCASSPGQQNSPLHFGNGTRLTVT.

The CDR3 region is CASSLAGTYGSPLHF. The CDR3 DNA sequence: TGTGCCAGCAGCTTGGCCGGGACATATGGGTCACCCCTCCACTTT. This rearrangement joins TRBV5-7 to TRBJ1-6; perhaps TRBD1 as D (6 bases). TRBV5-7 is labeled an ORF, and its function is uncertain. The CDR3 spans 15 residues. Trimming removed 0 bases at V and 10 bases at J, with 14 bases between.

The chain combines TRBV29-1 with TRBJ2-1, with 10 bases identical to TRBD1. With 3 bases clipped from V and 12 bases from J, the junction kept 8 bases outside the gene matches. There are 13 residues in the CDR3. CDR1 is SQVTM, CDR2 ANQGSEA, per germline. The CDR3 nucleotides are TGCAGCGTTGACCCGGGACAGGGGTTGGGGCAGTTCTTC. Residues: CSVDPGQGLGQFF.

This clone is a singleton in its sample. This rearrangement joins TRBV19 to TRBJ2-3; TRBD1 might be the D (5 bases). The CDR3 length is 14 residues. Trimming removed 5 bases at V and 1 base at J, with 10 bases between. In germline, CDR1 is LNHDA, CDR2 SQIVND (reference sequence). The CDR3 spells CASSVLQGTDTQYF. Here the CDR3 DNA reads TGTGCCAGTAGTGTCTTACAGGGCACAGATACGCAGTATTTT.

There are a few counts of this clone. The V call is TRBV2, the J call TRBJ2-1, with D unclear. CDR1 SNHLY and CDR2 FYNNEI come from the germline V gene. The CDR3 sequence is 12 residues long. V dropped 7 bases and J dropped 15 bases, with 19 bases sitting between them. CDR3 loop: CASTPDSAVAFF. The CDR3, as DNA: TGTGCCAGCACCCCCGATTCCGCGGTTGCGTTCTTC.

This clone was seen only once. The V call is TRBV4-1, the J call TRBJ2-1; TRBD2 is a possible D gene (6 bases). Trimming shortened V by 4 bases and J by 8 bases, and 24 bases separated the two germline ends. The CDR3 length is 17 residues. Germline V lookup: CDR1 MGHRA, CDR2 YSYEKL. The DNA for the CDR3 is TGCGCCAGCAGCCGCTCTCCTGCGGGGCAGGGTGGCTATGAGCAGTTCTTC. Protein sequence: CASSRSPAGQGGYEQFF.

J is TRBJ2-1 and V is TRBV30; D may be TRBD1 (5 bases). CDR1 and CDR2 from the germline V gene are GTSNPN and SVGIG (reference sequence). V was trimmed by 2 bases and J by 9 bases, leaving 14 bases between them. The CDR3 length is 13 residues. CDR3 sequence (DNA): TGTGCCTGGAGTAGCTCAGGGTTTGCTGAGCAGTTCTTC. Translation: CAWSSSGFAEQFF. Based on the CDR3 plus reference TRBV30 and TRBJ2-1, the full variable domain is SQTIHQWPATLVQPVGSPLSLECTVEGTSNPNLYWYRQAAGRGLQLLFYSVGIGQISSEVPQNLSASRPQDRQFILSSKKLLLSDSGFYLCAWSSSGFAEQFFGPGTRLTVL.

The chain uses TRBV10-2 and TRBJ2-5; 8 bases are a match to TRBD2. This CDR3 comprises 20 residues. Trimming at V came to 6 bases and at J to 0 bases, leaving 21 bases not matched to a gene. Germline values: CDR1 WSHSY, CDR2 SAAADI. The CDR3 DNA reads TGCGCCAGCAGGGAACTACTAGCGGCGCGGACGATTTCGTACCAAGAGACCCAGTACTTC. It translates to CASRELLAARTISYQETQYF.

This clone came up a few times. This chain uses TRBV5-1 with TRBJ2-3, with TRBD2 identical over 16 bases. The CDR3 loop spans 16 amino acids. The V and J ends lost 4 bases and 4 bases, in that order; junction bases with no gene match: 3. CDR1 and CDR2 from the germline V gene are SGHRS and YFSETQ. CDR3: CASSTGTSGGADTQYF. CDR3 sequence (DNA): TGCGCCAGCAGCACCGGGACTAGCGGGGGGGCAGATACGCAGTATTTT. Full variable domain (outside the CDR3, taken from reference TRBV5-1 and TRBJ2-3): KAGVTQTPRYLIKTRGQQVTLSCSPISGHRSVSWYQQTPGQGLQFLFEYFSETQRNKGNFPGRFSGRQFSNSRSEMNVSTLELGDSALYLCASSTGTSGGADTQYFGPGTRLTVL.

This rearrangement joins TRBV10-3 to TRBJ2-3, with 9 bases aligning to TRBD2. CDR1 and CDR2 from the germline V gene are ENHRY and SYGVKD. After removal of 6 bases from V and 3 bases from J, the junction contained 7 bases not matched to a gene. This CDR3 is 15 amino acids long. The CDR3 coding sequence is TGTGCCATCAGCGGGGGCCTAGCGGGGACAGATACGCAGTATTTT. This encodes CAISGGLAGTDTQYF.

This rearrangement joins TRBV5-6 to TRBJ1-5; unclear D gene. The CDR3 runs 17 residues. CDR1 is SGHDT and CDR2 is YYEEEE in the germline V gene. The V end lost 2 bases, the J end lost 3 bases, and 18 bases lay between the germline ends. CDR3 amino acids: CASSFGSVALHNQPQHF. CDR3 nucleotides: TGTGCCAGCAGCTTTGGTTCTGTGGCCCTCCACAATCAGCCCCAGCATTTT.

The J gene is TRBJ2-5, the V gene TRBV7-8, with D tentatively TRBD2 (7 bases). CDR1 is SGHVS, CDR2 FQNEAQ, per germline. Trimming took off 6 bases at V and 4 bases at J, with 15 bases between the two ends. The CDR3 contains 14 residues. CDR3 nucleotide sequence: TGTGCCAGCAGTCTACGGGGGGCGGGAGAGACCCAGTACTTC. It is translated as CASSLRGAGETQYF.

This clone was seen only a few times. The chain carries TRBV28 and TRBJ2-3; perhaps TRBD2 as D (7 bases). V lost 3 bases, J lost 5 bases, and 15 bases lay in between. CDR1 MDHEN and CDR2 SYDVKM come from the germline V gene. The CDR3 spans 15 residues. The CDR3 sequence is CASSFRGRGQDTQYF. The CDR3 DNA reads TGTGCCAGCAGTTTTCGGGGGAGGGGACAAGATACGCAGTATTTT.

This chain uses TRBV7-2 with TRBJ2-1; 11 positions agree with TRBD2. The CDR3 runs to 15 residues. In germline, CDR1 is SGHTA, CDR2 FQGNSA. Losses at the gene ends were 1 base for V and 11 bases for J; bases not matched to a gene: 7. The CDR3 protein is CASSLGASGGSQQFF. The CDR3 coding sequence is TGTGCCAGCAGCTTAGGAGCTAGCGGGGGGTCGCAGCAGTTCTTC.

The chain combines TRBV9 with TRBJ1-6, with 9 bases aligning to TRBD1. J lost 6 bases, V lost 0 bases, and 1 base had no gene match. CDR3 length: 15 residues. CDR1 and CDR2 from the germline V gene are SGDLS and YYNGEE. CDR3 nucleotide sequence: TGTGCCAGCAGCGTAGAGACAGGGGGTAATTCACCCCTCCACTTT. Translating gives CASSVETGGNSPLHF.

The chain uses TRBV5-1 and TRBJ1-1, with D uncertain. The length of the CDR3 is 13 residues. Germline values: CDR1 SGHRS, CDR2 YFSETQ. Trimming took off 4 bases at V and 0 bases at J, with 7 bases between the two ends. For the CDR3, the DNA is TGCGCCAGCAGCCCGATAGTGAACACTGAAGCTTTCTTT. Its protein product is CASSPIVNTEAFF.

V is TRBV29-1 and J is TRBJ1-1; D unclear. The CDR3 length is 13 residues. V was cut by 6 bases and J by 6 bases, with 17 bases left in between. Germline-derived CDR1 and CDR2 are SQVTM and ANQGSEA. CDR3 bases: TGCAGCGTGCTCAAGGTCCTAGGCGCTGAAGCTTTCTTT. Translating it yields CSVLKVLGAEAFF.